Listed below are T cell receptor beta chains from one sample, sequenced in a study of cytomegalovirus exposure and HLA in healthy donors. Sequencing was performed with immunoSEQ multiplex PCR; in TCRdb, only in-frame clones are kept and a portion is missing. This table holds a few hundred thousand clones, roughly nine tenths found once. The specimen sequenced was PBMCs. These receptor sequences come from a man aged 18 to 29 in good health and CMV-seropositive. Each CDR3 is given with its conserved first and last residue. Each record gives: clone size, J gene, D gene, V gene, CDR3 DNA, CDR3 protein. The D gene is left open where the match is weak. Not all rows give a size; the values are once, few, many and, for expanded clones, a class.

>NA|TRBJ1-5|NA|TRBV6-1
TGTGCCAGCAGTAGGACTGGAGGTGATCAGCCCCAGCATTTT
CASSRTGGDQPQHF
>NA|TRBJ2-7|NA|TRBV27
TGTGCCAGCGGGCCGACGTGGGGCTACGAGCAGTACTTC
CASGPTWGYEQYF
>NA|TRBJ1-5|NA|TRBV5-1
TGCGCCAGCAGCTTGGCCGGGACAAATCAGCCCCAGCATTTT
CASSLAGTNQPQHF
>NA|TRBJ2-1|TRBD2|TRBV6-4
TGTGCCAGCAGTGACTGGGAGGGAGCCGACTACAATGAGCAGTTCTTC
CASSDWEGADYNEQFF
>NA|TRBJ1-2|NA|TRBV9
TGTGCCAGCAGCGACACAGGGTGGAATGGCTACACCTTC
CASSDTGWNGYTF
>once|TRBJ1-2|NA|TRBV5-1
TGCGCCAGCAGAAAAACAGGAAACTATGGCTACACCTTC
CASRKTGNYGYTF
>NA|TRBJ1-2|NA|TRBV19
TGTGCCAGTAGTATAGGGAGCCTCTATGGCTACACCTTC
CASSIGSLYGYTF
>NA|TRBJ2-2|NA|TRBV7-2
TGTGCCAGCAGCTTAGCTCAGTTCACCGGGGAGCTGTTTTTT
CASSLAQFTGELFF
>NA|TRBJ2-1|NA|TRBV5-6
TGTGCCAGCAGCCTAGGAAGCTCCTACAATGAGCAGTTCTTC
CASSLGSSYNEQFF
>NA|TRBJ1-2|TRBD1|TRBV10-3
TGTGCCATCACCCGGACAGGGGCCTATGGCTACACCTTC
CAITRTGAYGYTF
>NA|TRBJ2-3|TRBD1|TRBV5-1
TGCGCCAGCAGCTTGGCCAGGGGGCCCAAACAGGATACGCAGTATTTT
CASSLARGPKQDTQYF
>NA|TRBJ2-1|NA|TRBV15
TGTGCCACCAGCAGAGATCGACTACACAATGAGCAGTTCTTC
CATSRDRLHNEQFF
>NA|TRBJ1-1|NA|TRBV2
TGTGCCATCCCTGGCCGGGGCGCCCCGGACACTGAAGCTTTCTTT
CAIPGRGAPDTEAFF
>NA|TRBJ2-1|NA|TRBV2
TGTGCCAGCAGTACCACAAGAGTGGGATACAATGAGCAGTTCTTC
CASSTTRVGYNEQFF
>NA|TRBJ2-7|NA|TRBV6-1
TGTGCCAGCAGTGATAGGACAACCTACGAGCAGTACTTC
CASSDRTTYEQYF
>NA|TRBJ1-2|NA|TRBV4-3
TGCGCCAGCAGCCAAGCGAGCTTCGGCTACACCTTC
CASSQASFGYTF
>NA|TRBJ2-3|TRBD2|TRBV5-6
TGTGCCAGCAGCGCATCGGGACTAGTGGGAGATACGCAGTATTTT
CASSASGLVGDTQYF